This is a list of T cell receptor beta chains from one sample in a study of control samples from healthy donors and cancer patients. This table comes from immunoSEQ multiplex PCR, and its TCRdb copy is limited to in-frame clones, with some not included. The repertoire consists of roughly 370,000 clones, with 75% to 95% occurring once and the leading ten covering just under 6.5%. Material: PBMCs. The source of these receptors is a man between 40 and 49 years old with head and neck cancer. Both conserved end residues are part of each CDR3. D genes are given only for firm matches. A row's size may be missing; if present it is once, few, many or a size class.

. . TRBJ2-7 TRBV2 TGTGCCAGCAGTGAAGGTTACGAGCAGTACTTC CASSEGYEQYF
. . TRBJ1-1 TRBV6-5 TGTGCCAGCAGCCCAGGGTTTCTTGAAGCTTTCTTT CASSPGFLEAFF
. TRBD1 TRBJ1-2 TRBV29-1 TGCAGCGTCGGAAGGACAGGGAACTATGGCTACACCTTC CSVGRTGNYGYTF
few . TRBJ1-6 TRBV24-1 TGTGCCACCAGTGATATTAAGGGATGGCCCCTCCACTTT CATSDIKGWPLHF
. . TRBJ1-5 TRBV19 TGTGCCAGTGGATTCAATCAGCCCCAGCATTTT CASGFNQPQHF
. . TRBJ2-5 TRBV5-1 TGCGCCAGCAGCTGGGACTCGAACCAAGAGACCCAGTACTTC CASSWDSNQETQYF
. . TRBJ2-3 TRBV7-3 TGTGCCAGCAGCCAACGGGGGGCCACAGATACGCAGTATTTT CASSQRGATDTQYF
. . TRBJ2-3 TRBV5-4 TGTGCCAGCAGCTCGGAGGGGGTCGTCACAGATACGCAGTATTTT CASSSEGVVTDTQYF
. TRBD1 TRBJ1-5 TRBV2 TGTGCCAGCAGCGCGGACAGGGGCAAAGGTCAGCCCCAGCATTTT CASSADRGKGQPQHF
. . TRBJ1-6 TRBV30 TGTGCCTGGAGTGTATTTGGGCCCAGGGATTCACCCCTCCACTTT CAWSVFGPRDSPLHF
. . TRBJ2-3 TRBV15 TGTGCCACCAGCAGAGAAATCCGGGGGGCGGGCACAGATACGCAGTATTTT CATSREIRGAGTDTQYF
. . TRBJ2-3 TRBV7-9 TGTGCCAGCAGCTTAAGGTCTCGGCAGGGAAACACAGATACGCAGTATTTT CASSLRSRQGNTDTQYF
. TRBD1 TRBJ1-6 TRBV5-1 TGCGCCAGCAGGCCCGGACAGGGAGGCGATTCACCCCTCCACTTT CASRPGQGGDSPLHF
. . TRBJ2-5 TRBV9 TGTGCCAGCAGCCCCTCCCAGGGGCAAGAGACCCAGTACTTC CASSPSQGQETQYF
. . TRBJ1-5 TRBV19 TGTGCCAGTAGTATTAATGTTGGCAGGGTAAATGGCAATCAGCCCCAGCATTTT CASSINVGRVNGNQPQHF
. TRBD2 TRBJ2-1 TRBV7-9 TGTGCCAGCAGCTTAGTCCGACTAGCGGGAGGTGAGCAGTTCTTC CASSLVRLAGGEQFF
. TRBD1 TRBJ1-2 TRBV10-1 TGCGCCAGCTCCCTGGACAGGGGAAGCGGCTACACCTTC CASSLDRGSGYTF
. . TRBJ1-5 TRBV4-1 TGCGCCAGCAGCCAAGATCTTAGTCAGCCCCAGCATTTT CASSQDLSQPQHF
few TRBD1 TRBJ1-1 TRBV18 TGTGCCAGCTCATACCGGGGACAGGGGCCCAACACTGAAGCTTTCTTT CASSYRGQGPNTEAFF
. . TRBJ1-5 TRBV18 TGTGCCAGCTCACCACCGGGGGTCGAGAGACTTAGCAATCAGCCCCAGCATTTT CASSPPGVERLSNQPQHF
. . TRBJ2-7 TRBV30 TGTGCCTGGGGGAAGGGGAGATACGAGCAGTACTTC CAWGKGRYEQYF
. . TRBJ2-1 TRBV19 TGTGCCAGTAGTATGGGTACAGGGAGAGGCAATGAGCAGTTCTTC CASSMGTGRGNEQFF
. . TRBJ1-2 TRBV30 TGTGCCCACCAGGTTTTCGGTGGCTACACCTTC CAHQVFGGYTF
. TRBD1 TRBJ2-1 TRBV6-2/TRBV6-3 TGTGCCAGCAGTTACTCGAGACAGGGGCGCAATGAGCAGTTCTTC CASSYSRQGRNEQFF
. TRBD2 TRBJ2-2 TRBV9 TGTGCCAGCAGCGTTCTAGCGGGGGGGCTCACCGGGGAGCTGTTTTTT CASSVLAGGLTGELFF
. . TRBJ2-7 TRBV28 TGTGCCAGCAGTTTGGTAGGGGGAGCATACGAGCAGTACTTC CASSLVGGAYEQYF
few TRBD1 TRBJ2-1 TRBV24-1 TGTGCCACCAGTGATGGGGACAGGGGAGCGCAATACAATGAGCAGTTCTTC CATSDGDRGAQYNEQFF
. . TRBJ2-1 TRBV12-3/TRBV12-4 TGTGCCAGCAGTTTGGGCCGAAATGAGCAGTTCTTC CASSLGRNEQFF
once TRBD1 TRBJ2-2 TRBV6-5 TGTGCCAGCAGTTACTCGCGCGACAGGGCCACCGGGGAGCTGTTTTTT CASSYSRDRATGELFF
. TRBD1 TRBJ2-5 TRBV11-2 TGTGCCAGCAGCCCCACTGCACAGGGGGAGACCCAGTACTTC CASSPTAQGETQYF
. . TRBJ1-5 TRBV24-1 TGTGCCACCAGTGGATTAGGAGATAGCAATCAGCCCCAGCATTTT CATSGLGDSNQPQHF
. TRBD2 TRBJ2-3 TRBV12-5 TGTGCTAGTGCGTCGGGACTAGGAAGCACAGATACGCAGTATTTT CASASGLGSTDTQYF
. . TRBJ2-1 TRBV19 TGTGCCAGTAGTACCCCCCCAGGGGTGAATGAGCAGTTCTTC CASSTPPGVNEQFF
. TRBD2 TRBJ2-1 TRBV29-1 TGCAGCGCCCACCTAGCGGGGGGATACAATGAGCAGTTCTTC CSAHLAGGYNEQFF
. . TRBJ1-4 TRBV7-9 TGTGCCAGCACCTCGGACGGCTATCGTAATGAAAAACTGTTTTTT CASTSDGYRNEKLFF
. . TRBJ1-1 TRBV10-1 TGCGCCAGCAGTGAGTCGCCGCGGACTGAAGCTTTCTTT CASSESPRTEAFF
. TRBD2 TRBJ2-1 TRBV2 TGTGCCAGCAGTGAACTCGGGAGGATGCATGAGCAGTTCTTC CASSELGRMHEQFF
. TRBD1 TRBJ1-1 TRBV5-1 TGCGCCAGCAGCTGGGACAGCGGGGGGTTGAACACTGAAGCTTTCTTT CASSWDSGGLNTEAFF
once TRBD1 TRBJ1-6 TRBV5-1 TGCGCCAGCAGCTTTCAGACAGGGAATTCACCCCTCCACTTT CASSFQTGNSPLHF
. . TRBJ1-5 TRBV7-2 TGTGCCAGCAGCTTAGTCGTCGGGACATCAAAAGGACCCCAGCATTTT CASSLVVGTSKGPQHF
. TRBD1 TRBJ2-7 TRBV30 TGTGCCTGGAGCCCGGGACAGGGACGCGAGCAGTACTTC CAWSPGQGREQYF
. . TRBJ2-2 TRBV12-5 TGTGCTAGTGGTTTGGGAGACAGGGAGGCCGGGGAGCTGTTTTTT CASGLGDREAGELFF
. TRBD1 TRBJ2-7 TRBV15 TGTGCCACCAGCAGAGATGGGGACAGAGTCTCCTACGAGCAGTACTTC CATSRDGDRVSYEQYF
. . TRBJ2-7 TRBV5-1 TGCGCCAGCAGCTTGTCCGCCAGCTCCTACGAGCAGTACTTC CASSLSASSYEQYF
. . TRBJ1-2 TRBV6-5 TGTGCCACCGTCTTTAGAGGCTACACCTTC CATVFRGYTF
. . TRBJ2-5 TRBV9 TGTGCCAGCAGCGTAGCTGGCCTCGGGGTATGGGAGACCCAGTACTTC CASSVAGLGVWETQYF
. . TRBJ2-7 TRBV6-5 TGTGCCAGCAGATGGGCGCCTTCCTACGAGCAGTACTTC CASRWAPSYEQYF
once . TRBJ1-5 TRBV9 TGTGCCAAGTTTATTAGCAATCAGCCCCAGCATTTT CAKFISNQPQHF
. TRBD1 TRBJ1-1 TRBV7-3 TGTGCCAGCAGCTCCTCCGGGACAGGGAACACTGAAGCTTTCTTT CASSSSGTGNTEAFF
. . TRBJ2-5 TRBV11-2 TGTGCCAGCAGCCTGGGGTCTGGGGAGACCCAGTACTTC CASSLGSGETQYF
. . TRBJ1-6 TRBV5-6 TGTGCCAGCAGCGGGGGACTTCATTCACCCCTCCACTTT CASSGGLHSPLHF
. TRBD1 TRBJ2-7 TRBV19 TGTGCCACCAGAGACAGGGAGCACTACGAGCAGTACTTC CATRDREHYEQYF
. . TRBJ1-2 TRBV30 TGTGCCTGGAGTGCGCTACAGGGTCGGTATGGCTACACCTTC CAWSALQGRYGYTF
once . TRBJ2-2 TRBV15 TGTGCCACCAGTCTTCCGGGCAGGGGCACCGGGGAGCTGTTTTTT CATSLPGRGTGELFF
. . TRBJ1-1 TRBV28 TGTGCCAGCAGTATAAGGACGGCGAACACTGAAGCTTTCTTT CASSIRTANTEAFF
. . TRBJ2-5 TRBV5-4 TGTGCCAGCAGCTGGGATGTCACGGAGGGGGAGACCCAGTACTTC CASSWDVTEGETQYF
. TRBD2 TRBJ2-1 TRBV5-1 TGCGCCAGCAGCTTTATGGCGGGAGTAGTCAATGAGCAGTTCTTC CASSFMAGVVNEQFF